This T cell receptor (beta chain) was profiled in a study of blood T cell repertoires in COVID-19. Turning to the study itself: Acute-phase and convalescent COVID-19 samples originated in the United States, Italy and Spain. PBMCs, B-cell-depleted T cells, or T cells provided the cDNA or gDNA that made up the material.

Authors' processing steps: Estimation of nucleated cell counts was performed using reference gene primer amplification. Assay used: immunoSEQ multiplex PCR; TCRdb lists only in-frame clones, some missing. Clone size and the V and J calls come from that table; the DNA yielded D and trimming. The sample lists roughly 43,000 clones; around 85% were seen once. V lost 5 bases and J lost 4, with 18 bases in between. Germline V gives CDR1 SGHTA, CDR2 FQGNSA. The CDR3 runs to 15 residues. The receptor was isolated from a human donor in a cohort sampled during active COVID-19. The specimen was peripheral blood. V and J are TRBV7-2 and TRBJ2-7; TRBD2 might be the D (6 bases). CDR3 DNA: TGTGCCAGCAGCAAAGACACACTCCGGGGGTACGAGCAGTACTTC. The encoded protein is CASSKDTLRGYEQYF.